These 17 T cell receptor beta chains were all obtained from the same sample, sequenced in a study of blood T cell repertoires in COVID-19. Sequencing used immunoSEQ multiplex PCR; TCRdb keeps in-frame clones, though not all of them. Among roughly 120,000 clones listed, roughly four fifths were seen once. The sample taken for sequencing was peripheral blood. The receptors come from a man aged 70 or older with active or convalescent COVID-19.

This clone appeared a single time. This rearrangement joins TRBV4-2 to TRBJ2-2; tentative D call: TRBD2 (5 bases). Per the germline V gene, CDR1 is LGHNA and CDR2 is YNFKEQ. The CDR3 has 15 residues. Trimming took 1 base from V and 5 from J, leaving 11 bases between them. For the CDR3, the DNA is TGTGCCAGCAGCCAAGGTCTATCGGGGACCGGGGAGCTGTTTTTT. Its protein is CASSQGLSGTGELFF.

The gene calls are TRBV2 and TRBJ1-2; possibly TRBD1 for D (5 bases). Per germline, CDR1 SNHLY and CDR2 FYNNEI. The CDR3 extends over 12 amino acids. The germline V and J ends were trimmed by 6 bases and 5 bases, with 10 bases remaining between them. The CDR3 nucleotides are TGTGCCAGCAGAGGAGACAGTTATGGCTACACCTTC. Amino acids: CASRGDSYGYTF.

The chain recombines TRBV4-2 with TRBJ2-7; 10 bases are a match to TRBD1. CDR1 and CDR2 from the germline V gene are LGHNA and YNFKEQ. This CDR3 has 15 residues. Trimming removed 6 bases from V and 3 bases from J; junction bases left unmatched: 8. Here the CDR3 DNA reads TGTGCCAGCAGGGAATCCGGGACAGGGGTCTACGAGCAGTACTTC. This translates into CASRESGTGVYEQYF.

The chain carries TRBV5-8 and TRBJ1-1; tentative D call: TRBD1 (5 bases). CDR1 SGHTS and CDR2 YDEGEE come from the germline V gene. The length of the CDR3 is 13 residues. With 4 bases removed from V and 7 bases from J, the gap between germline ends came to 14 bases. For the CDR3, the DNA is TGTGCCAGCAGCAGGGATCCACAGGATGAAGCTTTCTTT. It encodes CASSRDPQDEAFF. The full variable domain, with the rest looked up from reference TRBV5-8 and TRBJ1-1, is EAGVTQSPTHLIKTRGQQATLRCSPISGHTSVYWYQQALGLGLQFLLWYDEGEERNRGNFPPRFSGRQFPNYSSELNVNALELEDSALYLCASSRDPQDEAFFGQGTRLTVV.

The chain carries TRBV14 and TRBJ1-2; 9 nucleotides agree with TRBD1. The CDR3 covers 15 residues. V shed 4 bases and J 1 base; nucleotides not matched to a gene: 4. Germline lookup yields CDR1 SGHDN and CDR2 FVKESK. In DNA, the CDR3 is TGTGCCAGCAGCCGGACAGGGGTTCGTAACTATGGCTACACCTTC. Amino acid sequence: CASSRTGVRNYGYTF. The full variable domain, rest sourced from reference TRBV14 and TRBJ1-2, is EAGVTQFPSHSVIEKGQTVTLRCDPISGHDNLYWYRRVMGKEIKFLLHFVKESKQDESGMPNNRFLAERTGGTYSTLKVQPAELEDSGVYFCASSRTGVRNYGYTFGSGTRLTVV.

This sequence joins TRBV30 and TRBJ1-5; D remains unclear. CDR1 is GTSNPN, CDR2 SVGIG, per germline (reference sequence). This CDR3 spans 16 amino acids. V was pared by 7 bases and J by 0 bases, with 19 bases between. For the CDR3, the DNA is TGTGCCTTACAGACAACACGTTTCCTTAGCAATCAGCCCCAGCATTTT. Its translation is CALQTTRFLSNQPQHF.

The CDR3 protein is CASSDGQGLDTQYF. CDR3 sequence (DNA): TGTGCCAGCAGTGACGGACAGGGGCTAGATACGCAGTATTTT. This chain uses TRBV2 with TRBJ2-3, with 9 bases identical to TRBD1. Germline CDR1 reads SNHLY; CDR2 reads FYNNEI. Losses at the gene ends were 3 bases for V and 5 bases for J; bases not matched to a gene: 3. This CDR3 is built from 14 residues.

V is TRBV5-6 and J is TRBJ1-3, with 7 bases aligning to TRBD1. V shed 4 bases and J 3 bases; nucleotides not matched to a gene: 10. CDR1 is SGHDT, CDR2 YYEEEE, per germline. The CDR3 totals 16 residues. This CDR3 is CASSKNRDRIGNTIYF. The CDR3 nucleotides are TGTGCCAGCAGCAAAAACCGGGACAGAATTGGAAACACCATATATTTT.

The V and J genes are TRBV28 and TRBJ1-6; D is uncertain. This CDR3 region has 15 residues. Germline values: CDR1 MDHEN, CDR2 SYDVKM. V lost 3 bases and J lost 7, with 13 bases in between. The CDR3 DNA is TGTGCCAGCAGTTTCACAAGGAGTGGGAATTCACCCCTCCACTTT. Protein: CASSFTRSGNSPLHF.

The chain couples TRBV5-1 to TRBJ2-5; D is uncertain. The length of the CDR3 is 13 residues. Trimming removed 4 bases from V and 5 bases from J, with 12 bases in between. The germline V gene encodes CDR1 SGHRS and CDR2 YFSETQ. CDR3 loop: CASSILGSETQYF. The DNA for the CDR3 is TGCGCCAGCAGCATCCTAGGTTCCGAGACCCAGTACTTC. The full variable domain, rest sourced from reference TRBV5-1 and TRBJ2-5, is KAGVTQTPRYLIKTRGQQVTLSCSPISGHRSVSWYQQTPGQGLQFLFEYFSETQRNKGNFPGRFSGRQFSNSRSEMNVSTLELGDSALYLCASSILGSETQYFGPGTRLLVL.

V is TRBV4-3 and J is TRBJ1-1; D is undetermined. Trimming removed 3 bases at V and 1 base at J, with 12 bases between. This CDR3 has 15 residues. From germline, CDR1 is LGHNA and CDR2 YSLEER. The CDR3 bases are TGCGCCAGCAGCCAGCGTGGAGGAGGGAACACTGAAGCTTTCTTT. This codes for CASSQRGGGNTEAFF.

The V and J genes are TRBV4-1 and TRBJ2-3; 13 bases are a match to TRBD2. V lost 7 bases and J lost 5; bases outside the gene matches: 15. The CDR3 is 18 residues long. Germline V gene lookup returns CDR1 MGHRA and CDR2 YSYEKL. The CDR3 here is CASTRYPTSGGAVDTQYF. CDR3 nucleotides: TGCGCCAGCACCCGCTACCCCACTAGCGGGGGGGCGGTAGATACGCAGTATTTT.

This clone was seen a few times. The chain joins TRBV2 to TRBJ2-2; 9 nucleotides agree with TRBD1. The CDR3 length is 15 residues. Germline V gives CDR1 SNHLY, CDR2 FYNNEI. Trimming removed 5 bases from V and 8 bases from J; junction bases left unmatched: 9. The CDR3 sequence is CASSSTGGSTGELFF. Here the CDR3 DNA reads TGTGCCAGCAGTTCGACAGGGGGATCAACGGGGGAGCTGTTTTTT. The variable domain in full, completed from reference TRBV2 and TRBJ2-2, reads EPEVTQTPSHQVTQMGQEVILRCVPISNHLYFYWYRQILGQKVEFLVSFYNNEISEKSEIFDDQFSVERPDGSNFTLKIRSTKLEDSAMYFCASSSTGGSTGELFFGEGSRLTVL.

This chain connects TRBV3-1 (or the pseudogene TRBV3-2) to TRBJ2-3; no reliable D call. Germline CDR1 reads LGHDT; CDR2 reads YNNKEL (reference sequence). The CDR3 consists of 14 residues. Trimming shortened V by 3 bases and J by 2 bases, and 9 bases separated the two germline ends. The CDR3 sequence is CASSQQVATDTQYF. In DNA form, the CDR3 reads TGTGCCAGCAGCCAGCAGGTTGCCACAGATACGCAGTATTTT.

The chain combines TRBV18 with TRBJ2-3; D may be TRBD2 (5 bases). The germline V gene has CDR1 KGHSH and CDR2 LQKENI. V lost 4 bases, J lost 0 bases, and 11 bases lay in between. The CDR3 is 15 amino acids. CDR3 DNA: TGTGCCAGCTCACGAGGGAGCGCTAGCACAGATACGCAGTATTTT. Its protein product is CASSRGSASTDTQYF.

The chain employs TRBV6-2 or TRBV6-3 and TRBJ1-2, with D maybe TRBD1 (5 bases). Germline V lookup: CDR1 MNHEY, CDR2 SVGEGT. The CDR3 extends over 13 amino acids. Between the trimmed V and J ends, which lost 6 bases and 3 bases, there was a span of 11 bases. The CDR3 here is CASSQTGYYGYTF. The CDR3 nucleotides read TGTGCCAGCAGCCAAACAGGATACTATGGCTACACCTTC.

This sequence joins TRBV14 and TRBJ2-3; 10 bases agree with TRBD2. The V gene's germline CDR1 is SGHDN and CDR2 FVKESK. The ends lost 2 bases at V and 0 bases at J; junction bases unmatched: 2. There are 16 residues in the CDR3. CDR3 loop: CASSQLAGVSTDTQYF. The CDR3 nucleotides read TGTGCCAGCAGCCAACTAGCGGGGGTCAGCACAGATACGCAGTATTTT.